The clone carrying this T cell receptor (beta chain) turned up a few times. Its matching antigen is unknown. The CDR3 length is 14 residues. Deletions cut 2 bases from V and 4 bases from J, with 11 bases between. Germline V lookup: CDR1 MNHNS, CDR2 SASEGT. One heparinised draw of blood, averaging about 116 mL, came from each donor. Expressed TCRB transcripts were sequenced because the isolated RNA had all been reverse transcribed beforehand. Generated by immunoSEQ multiplex PCR, the TCRdb table keeps only in-frame clones and is missing some. The data show about 320,000 clones, with around 13% seen just once and approximately 7% held by the top ten. The sample belongs to a study of beta chain features in type 1 diabetes. Study outcomes and limitations: The naive, central memory and Treg TCRB repertoires looked more alike in patients than they did in healthy donors.

The sequenced sample consisted of central memory CD4+ T cells from blood. This TCR was sampled from a man aged 25-45 years in good health. The chain links TRBV6-1 to TRBJ1-1, with no clear D. Written as DNA, the CDR3 is TGTGCCAGCAGTGAAACGGGGTTGGGCACTGAAGCTTTCTTT. Translation: CASSETGLGTEAFF.